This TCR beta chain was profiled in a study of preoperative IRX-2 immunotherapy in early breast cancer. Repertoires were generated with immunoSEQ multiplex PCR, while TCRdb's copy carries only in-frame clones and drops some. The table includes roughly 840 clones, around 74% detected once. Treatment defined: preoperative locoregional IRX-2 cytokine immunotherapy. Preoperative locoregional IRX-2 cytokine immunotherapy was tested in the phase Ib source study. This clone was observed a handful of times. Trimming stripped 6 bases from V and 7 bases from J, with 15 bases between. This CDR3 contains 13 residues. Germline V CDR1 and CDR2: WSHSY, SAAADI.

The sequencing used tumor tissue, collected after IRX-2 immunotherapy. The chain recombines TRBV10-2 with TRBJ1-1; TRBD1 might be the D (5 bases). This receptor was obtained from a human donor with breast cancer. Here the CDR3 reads CASRASKGLEAFF. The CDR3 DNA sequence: TGCGCCAGCAGAGCCTCGAAGGGGCTTGAAGCTTTCTTT.